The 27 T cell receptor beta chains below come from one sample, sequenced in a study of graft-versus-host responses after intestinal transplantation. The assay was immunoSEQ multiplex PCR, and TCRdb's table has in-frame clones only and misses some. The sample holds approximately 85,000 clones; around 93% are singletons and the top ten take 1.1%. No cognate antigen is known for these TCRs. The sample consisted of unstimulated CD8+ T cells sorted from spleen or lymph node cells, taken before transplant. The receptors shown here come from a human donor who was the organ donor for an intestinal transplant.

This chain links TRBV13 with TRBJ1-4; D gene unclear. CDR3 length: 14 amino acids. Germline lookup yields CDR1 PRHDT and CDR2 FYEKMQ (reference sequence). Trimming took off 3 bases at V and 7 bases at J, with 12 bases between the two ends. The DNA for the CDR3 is TGTGCCAGCAGCTTGGGAGGGATAGCTGAAAAACTGTTTTTT. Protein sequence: CASSLGGIAEKLFF.

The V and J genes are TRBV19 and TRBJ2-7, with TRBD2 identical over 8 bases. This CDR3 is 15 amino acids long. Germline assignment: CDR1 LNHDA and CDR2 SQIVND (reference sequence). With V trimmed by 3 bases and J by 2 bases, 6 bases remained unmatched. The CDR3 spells CASSILPGGPYEQYF. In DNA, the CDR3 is TGTGCCAGTAGTATTTTACCGGGAGGGCCCTACGAGCAGTACTTC.

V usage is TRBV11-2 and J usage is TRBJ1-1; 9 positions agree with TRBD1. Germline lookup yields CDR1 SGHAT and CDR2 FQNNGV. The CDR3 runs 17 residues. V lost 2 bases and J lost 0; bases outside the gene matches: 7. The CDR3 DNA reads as TGTGCCAGCAGCTTAAGTAGGGGGACAGGGTTGAACACTGAAGCTTTCTTT. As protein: CASSLSRGTGLNTEAFF.

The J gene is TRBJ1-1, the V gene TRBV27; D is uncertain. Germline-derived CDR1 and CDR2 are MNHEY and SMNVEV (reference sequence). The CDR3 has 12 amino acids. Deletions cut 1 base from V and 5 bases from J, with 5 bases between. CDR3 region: CASSLFGTEAFF. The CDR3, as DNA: TGTGCCAGCAGTTTATTCGGGACTGAAGCTTTCTTT.

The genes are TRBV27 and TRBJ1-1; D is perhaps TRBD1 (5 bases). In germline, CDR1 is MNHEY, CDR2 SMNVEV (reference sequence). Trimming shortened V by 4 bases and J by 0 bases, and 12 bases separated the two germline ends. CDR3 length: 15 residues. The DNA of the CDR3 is TGTGCCAGCAGTTGGGCAGGGCGGTTGAACACTGAAGCTTTCTTT. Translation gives CASSWAGRLNTEAFF.

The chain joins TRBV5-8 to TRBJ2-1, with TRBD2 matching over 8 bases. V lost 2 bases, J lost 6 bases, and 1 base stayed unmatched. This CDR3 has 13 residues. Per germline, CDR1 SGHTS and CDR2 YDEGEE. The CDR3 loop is CASSLAGVNEQFF. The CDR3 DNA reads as TGTGCCAGCAGCTTAGCGGGAGTCAATGAGCAGTTCTTC.

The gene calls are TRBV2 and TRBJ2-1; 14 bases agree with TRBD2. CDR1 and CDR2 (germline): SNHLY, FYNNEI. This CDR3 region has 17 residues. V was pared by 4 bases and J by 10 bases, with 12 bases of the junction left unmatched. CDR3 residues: CASSVLEGLAGVNEQFF. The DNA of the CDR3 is TGTGCCAGCAGTGTCCTAGAGGGACTAGCGGGAGTTAACGAGCAGTTCTTC.

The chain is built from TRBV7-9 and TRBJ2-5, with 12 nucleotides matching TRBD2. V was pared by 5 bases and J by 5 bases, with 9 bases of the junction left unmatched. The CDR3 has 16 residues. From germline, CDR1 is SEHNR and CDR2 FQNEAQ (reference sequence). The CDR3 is CASSALTSGGGETQYF. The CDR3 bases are TGTGCCAGCAGCGCTCTGACTAGCGGGGGAGGGGAGACCCAGTACTTC.

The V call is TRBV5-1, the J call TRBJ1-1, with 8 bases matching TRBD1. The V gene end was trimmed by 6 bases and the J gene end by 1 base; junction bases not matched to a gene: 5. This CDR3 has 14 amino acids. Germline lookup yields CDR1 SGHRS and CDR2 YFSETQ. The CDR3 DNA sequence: TGCGCCAGCAAACTTGGACAGGGGAACACTGAAGCTTTCTTT. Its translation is CASKLGQGNTEAFF. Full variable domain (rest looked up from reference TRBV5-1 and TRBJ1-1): KAGVTQTPRYLIKTRGQQVTLSCSPISGHRSVSWYQQTPGQGLQFLFEYFSETQRNKGNFPGRFSGRQFSNSRSEMNVSTLELGDSALYLCASKLGQGNTEAFFGQGTRLTVV.

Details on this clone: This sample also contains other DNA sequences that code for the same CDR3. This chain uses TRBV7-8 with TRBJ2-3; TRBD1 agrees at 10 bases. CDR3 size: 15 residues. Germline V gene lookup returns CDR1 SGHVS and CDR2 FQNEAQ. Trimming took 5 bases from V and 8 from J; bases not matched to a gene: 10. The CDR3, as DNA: TGTGCCAGCAGCCAAGAAGGACAGGGGGTGGGTACGCAGTATTTT. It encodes CASSQEGQGVGTQYF.

CDR3 DNA sequence: TGTGCCAGCAGTTTTGGCGACAGGGTATTTGGTGAGCAGTTCTTC. Translation: CASSFGDRVFGEQFF. This chain connects TRBV28 to TRBJ2-1; 7 nucleotides line up with TRBD1. The V segment lost 3 bases and the J segment 9 bases; nucleotides outside the gene matches: 11. This CDR3 contains 15 residues. CDR1 is MDHEN and CDR2 is SYDVKM in the germline V gene.

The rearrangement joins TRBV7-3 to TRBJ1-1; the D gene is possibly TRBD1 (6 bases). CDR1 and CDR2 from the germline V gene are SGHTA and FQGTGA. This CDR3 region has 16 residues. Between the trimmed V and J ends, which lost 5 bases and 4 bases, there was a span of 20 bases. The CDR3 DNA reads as TGTGCCAGCAGCCCCGCGGACGGGGGGGCTACCACTGAAGCTTTCTTT. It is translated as CASSPADGGATTEAFF.

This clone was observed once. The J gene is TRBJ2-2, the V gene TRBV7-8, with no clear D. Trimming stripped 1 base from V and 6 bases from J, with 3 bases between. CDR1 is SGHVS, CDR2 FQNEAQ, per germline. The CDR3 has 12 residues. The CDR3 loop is CASSLVSGELFF. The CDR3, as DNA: TGTGCCAGCAGCTTAGTATCCGGGGAGCTGTTTTTT.

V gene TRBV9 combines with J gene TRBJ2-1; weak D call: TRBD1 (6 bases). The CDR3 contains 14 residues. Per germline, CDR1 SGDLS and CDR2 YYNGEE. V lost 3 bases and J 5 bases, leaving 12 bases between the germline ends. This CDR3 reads CASSEQGLDNEQFF. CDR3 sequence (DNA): TGTGCCAGCAGCGAACAGGGTTTGGACAATGAGCAGTTCTTC.

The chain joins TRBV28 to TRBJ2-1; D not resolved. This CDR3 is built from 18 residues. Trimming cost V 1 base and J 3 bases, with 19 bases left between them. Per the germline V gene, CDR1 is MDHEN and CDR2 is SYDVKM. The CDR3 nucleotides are TGTGCCAGCAGTTTATATTTGGCGGCACCCCCCATCTACAATGAGCAGTTCTTC. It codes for CASSLYLAAPPIYNEQFF.

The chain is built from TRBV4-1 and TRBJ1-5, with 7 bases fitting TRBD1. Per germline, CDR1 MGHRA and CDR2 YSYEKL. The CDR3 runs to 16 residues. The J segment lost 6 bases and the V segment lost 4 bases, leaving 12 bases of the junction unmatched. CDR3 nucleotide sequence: TGCGCCAGCAGCCCGAACTATCAGGGGGACGGTCAGCCCCAGCATTTT. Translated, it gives CASSPNYQGDGQPQHF.

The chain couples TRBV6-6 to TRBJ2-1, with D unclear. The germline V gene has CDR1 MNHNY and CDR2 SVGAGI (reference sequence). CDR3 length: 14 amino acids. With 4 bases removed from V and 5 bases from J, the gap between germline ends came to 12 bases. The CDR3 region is CASSFNMVDNEQFF. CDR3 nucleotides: TGTGCCAGCAGTTTTAACATGGTCGACAATGAGCAGTTCTTC.

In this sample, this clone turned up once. DNA of the CDR3: TGTGCCAGCAGTGACCCAGCGTGGCGCCCATTTCCCTACGAGCAGTACTTC. Translation: CASSDPAWRPFPYEQYF. V and J are TRBV2 and TRBJ2-7; D ambiguous. This CDR3 contains 17 residues. V dropped 3 bases and J dropped 2 bases, with 20 bases sitting between them. Germline V gene lookup returns CDR1 SNHLY and CDR2 FYNNEI.

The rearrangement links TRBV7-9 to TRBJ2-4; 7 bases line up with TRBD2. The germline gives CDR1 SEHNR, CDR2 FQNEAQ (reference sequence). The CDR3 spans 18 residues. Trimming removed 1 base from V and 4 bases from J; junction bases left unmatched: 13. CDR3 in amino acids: CASSLVEFWEAGKNIQYF. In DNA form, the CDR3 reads TGTGCCAGCAGCTTAGTAGAGTTTTGGGAAGCGGGGAAAAACATTCAGTACTTC. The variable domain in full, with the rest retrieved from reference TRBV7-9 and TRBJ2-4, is DTGVSQNPRHKITKRGQNVTFRCDPISEHNRLYWYRQTLGQGPEFLTYFQNEAQLEKSRLLSDRFSAERPKGSFSTLEIQRTEQGDSAMYLCASSLVEFWEAGKNIQYFGAGTRLSVL.

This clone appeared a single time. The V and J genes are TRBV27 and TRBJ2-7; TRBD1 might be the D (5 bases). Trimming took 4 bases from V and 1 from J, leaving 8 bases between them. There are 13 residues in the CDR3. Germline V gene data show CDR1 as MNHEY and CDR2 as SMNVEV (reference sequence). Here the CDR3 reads CASSYQGSYEQYF. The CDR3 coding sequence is TGTGCCAGCAGTTATCAGGGTTCCTACGAGCAGTACTTC.

Here the CDR3 reads CASSPLRGTTYNEQFF. The DNA of the CDR3 is TGCGCCAGCAGCCCACTTCGGGGTACCACCTACAATGAGCAGTTCTTC. The gene calls are TRBV4-1 and TRBJ2-1; a weak D match, TRBD2 (5 bases). Between the trimmed V and J ends, which lost 4 bases and 2 bases, there was a span of 15 bases. This CDR3 has 16 residues. Per the germline V gene, CDR1 is MGHRA and CDR2 is YSYEKL.

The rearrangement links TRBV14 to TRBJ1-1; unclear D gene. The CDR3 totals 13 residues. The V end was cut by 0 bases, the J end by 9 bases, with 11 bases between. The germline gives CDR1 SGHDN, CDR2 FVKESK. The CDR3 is CASSQELAAQAFF. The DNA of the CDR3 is TGTGCCAGCAGCCAAGAATTGGCAGCGCAAGCTTTCTTT.

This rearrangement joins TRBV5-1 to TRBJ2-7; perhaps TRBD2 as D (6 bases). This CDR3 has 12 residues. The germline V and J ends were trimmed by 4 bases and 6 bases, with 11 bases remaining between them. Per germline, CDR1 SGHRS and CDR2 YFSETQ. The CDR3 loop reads CASSRGLSEQYF. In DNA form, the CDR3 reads TGCGCCAGCAGCCGGGGGTTGAGCGAGCAGTACTTC.

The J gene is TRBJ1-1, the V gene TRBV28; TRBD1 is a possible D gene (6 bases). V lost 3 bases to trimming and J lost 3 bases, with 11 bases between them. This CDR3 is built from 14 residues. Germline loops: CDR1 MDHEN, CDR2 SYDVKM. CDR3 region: CASSLGGLDTEAFF. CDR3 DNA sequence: TGTGCCAGCAGTTTGGGGGGGCTGGACACTGAAGCTTTCTTT.

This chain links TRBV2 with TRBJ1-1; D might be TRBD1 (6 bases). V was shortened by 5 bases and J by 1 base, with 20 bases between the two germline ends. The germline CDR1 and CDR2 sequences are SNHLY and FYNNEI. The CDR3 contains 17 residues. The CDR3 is CASSSQGNRGPNTEAFF. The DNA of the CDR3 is TGTGCCAGCAGTTCACAGGGCAACCGAGGCCCGAACACTGAAGCTTTCTTT.

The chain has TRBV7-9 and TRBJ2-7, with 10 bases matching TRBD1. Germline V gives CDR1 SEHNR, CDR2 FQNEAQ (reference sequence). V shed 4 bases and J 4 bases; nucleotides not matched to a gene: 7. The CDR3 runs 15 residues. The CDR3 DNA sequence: TGTGCCAGCAGCTCCGGACAGGGGGGGGTTTACGAGCAGTACTTC. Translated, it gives CASSSGQGGVYEQYF. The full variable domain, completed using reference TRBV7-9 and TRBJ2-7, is DTGVSQNPRHKITKRGQNVTFRCDPISEHNRLYWYRQTLGQGPEFLTYFQNEAQLEKSRLLSDRFSAERPKGSFSTLEIQRTEQGDSAMYLCASSSGQGGVYEQYFGPGTRLTVT.

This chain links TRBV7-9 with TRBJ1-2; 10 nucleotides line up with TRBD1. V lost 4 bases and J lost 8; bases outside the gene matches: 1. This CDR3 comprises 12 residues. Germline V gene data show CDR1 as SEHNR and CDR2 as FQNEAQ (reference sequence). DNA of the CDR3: TGTGCCAGCAGCTGGGACAGGGGCGGCTACACCTTC. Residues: CASSWDRGGYTF.